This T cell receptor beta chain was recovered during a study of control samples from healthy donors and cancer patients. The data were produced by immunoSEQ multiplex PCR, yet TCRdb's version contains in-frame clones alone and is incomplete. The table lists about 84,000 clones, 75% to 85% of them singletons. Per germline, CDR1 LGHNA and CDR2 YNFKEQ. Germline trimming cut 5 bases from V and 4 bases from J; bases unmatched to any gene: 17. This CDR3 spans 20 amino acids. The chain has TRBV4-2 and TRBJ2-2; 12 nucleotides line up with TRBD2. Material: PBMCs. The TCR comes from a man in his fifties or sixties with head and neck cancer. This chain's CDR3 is CASSGTRTSGTAGGTGELFF. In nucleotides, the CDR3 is TGTGCCAGCAGCGGCACCCGGACTAGCGGGACGGCCGGTGGCACCGGGGAGCTGTTTTTT.